Following are 18 T cell receptor beta chains from one sample sequenced in a study of T cell repertoires in cytomegalovirus infection. MiXCR was run by TCRdb on the reads, yielding one entry per CDR3 protein. The table includes 650,000 to 900,000 distinct CDR3 sequences, almost 30% detected once. The antigens of these receptors remain unknown. The sequenced sample was cultured CD8+ T cells from PBMCs, obtained from culture after CMV antigen stimulation. The receptor source for this set is a human donor in good health (CMV status not recorded). Some clones in this sample may be carry-over from other donors' samples.

This clonotype was counted between two and nine times. The J gene is TRBJ1-2, the V gene TRBV20-1, with a possible D match to TRBD1 (5 bases). V lost 0 bases and J lost 0, with 20 bases in between. CDR3 length: 18 residues. The germline CDR1 and CDR2 sequences are DFQATT and SNEGSKA (reference sequence). The CDR3 sequence is CSARDSGGLATTNYGYTF. DNA for the CDR3: TGCAGTGCTAGAGATTCCGGGGGACTCGCCACGACTAACTATGGCTACACCTTC.

V usage is TRBV10-3 and J usage is TRBJ2-5; D not resolved. The CDR3 has 14 residues. Looked up from germline, CDR1 is ENHRY and CDR2 is SYGVKD. The V gene lost 3 bases and the J gene lost 5 bases, with 13 bases spanning the gap. The CDR3 loop is CAISDPVEEETQYF. Here the CDR3 DNA reads TGTGCCATCAGTGATCCCGTCGAGGAGGAGACCCAGTACTTC.

Comments on this clonotype: Compared with germline, one end of the junction differs, possibly owing to a read error. This chain joins TRBV9 and TRBJ1-2; D is unclear. CDR3 length: 15 amino acids. CDR1 and CDR2 from the germline V gene are SGDLS and YYNGEE. DNA of the CDR3: TGTGCCAACAGCGCCCGTAGAGGCCAAGACTATGGCTACACCTTC. Protein: CANSARRGQDYGYTF.

The chain uses TRBV7-3 and TRBJ1-5; D is undetermined. This CDR3 spans 13 amino acids. V lost 1 base to trimming and J lost 3 bases, with 4 bases between them. CDR1 and CDR2 (germline): SGHTA, FQGTGA. DNA for the CDR3: TGTGCCAGCAGCTTAATCGCCAATCAGCCCCAGCATTTT. Protein sequence: CASSLIANQPQHF. Based on the CDR3 plus reference TRBV7-3 and TRBJ1-5, the full variable domain is GAGVSQTPSNKVTEKGKYVELRCDPISGHTALYWYRQSLGQGPEFLIYFQGTGAADDSGLPNDRFFAVRPEGSVSTLKIQRTERGDSAVYLCASSLIANQPQHFGDGTRLSIL.

This chain uses TRBV7-6 with TRBJ2-1; D ambiguous. The CDR3 is 14 residues long. Deletions cut 5 bases from V and 7 bases from J, with 15 bases between. The germline gives CDR1 SGHVS, CDR2 FNYEAQ. The CDR3 DNA is TGTGCCAGCAGCGCGGATATATTAGTGAATGAGCAGTTCTTC. Encoded protein: CASSADILVNEQFF.

This chain joins TRBV6-5 and TRBJ2-7; D not certain. Germline loops: CDR1 MNHEY, CDR2 SVGAGI. CDR3 length equals 14 residues. Trimming took 0 bases from V and 6 from J, leaving 12 bases between them. The CDR3 bases are TGTGCCAGCAGTTACTCTCAAAGGGTTGGCGAGCAGTACTTC. As protein: CASSYSQRVGEQYF.

This sequence joins TRBV27 and TRBJ1-2, with 7 bases matching TRBD1. V lost 3 bases and J lost 1; bases outside the gene matches: 5. This CDR3 is built from 15 residues. The germline gives CDR1 MNHEY, CDR2 SMNVEV (reference sequence). This chain's CDR3 is CASSFRQGINYGYTF. CDR3 bases: TGTGCCAGCAGTTTCCGACAGGGAATTAACTATGGCTACACCTTC.

The chain is built from TRBV24-1 and TRBJ2-2; D might be TRBD1 (5 bases). There are 13 residues in the CDR3. V lost 7 bases and J lost 3, with 8 bases in between. The germline CDR1 and CDR2 sequences are KGHDR and SFDVKD. The CDR3, as DNA: TGTGCCACCAGGGACACTGACACCGGGGAGCTGTTTTTT. This translates into CATRDTDTGELFF.

In its sample, this clonotype was seen once. The J gene is TRBJ2-7, the V gene TRBV12-3 or TRBV12-4, with TRBD1 matching 9 bases. The CDR3 extends over 15 amino acids. V was pared by 3 bases and J by 3 bases, with 6 bases of the junction left unmatched. The CDR3 nucleotides are TGTGCCAGCAGTTTTGACGGGACAGGGATCTACGAGCAGTACTTC. This translates into CASSFDGTGIYEQYF.

The chain carries TRBV10-3 and TRBJ2-2, with D possibly TRBD1 on 5 matching bases. CDR1 is ENHRY and CDR2 is SYGVKD in the germline V gene. CDR3 size: 13 residues. Trimming stripped 8 bases from V and 5 bases from J, with 12 bases between. CDR3 DNA: TGTGCCATCCCCTCAGGGAATACCGGGGAGCTGTTTTTT. Protein sequence: CAIPSGNTGELFF.

CDR3 in DNA: TGTGCCATCAGTGAGTCGGACAATCCGGGCACCGGGGAGCTGTTTTTT. It codes for CAISESDNPGTGELFF. The V gene is TRBV10-3, the J gene TRBJ2-2; D is perhaps TRBD1 (5 bases). Deletions cut 0 bases from V and 4 bases from J, with 12 bases between. In germline, CDR1 is ENHRY, CDR2 SYGVKD. CDR3 length: 16 residues.

The V gene is TRBV6-5, the J gene TRBJ1-4, with 7 bases identical to TRBD1. CDR1 and CDR2 from the germline V gene are MNHEY and SVGAGI. The CDR3 sequence is 16 residues long. Unmatched junction bases numbered 9, after V lost 6 bases and J lost 2 bases. CDR3 loop: CASSPTPRGTNEKLFF. The CDR3 region has the DNA TGTGCCAGCAGCCCAACCCCCAGGGGGACTAATGAAAAACTGTTTTTT.

V usage is TRBV2 and J usage is TRBJ1-6, with D unresolved. The germline V and J ends were trimmed by 8 bases and 10 bases, with 12 bases remaining between them. The V gene's germline CDR1 is SNHLY and CDR2 FYNNEI. The CDR3 extends over 12 amino acids. In DNA form, the CDR3 reads TGTGCCAGCTTAGGACGGATATCACCCCTCCACTTT. It translates to CASLGRISPLHF.

In its sample, this clonotype was seen many times. The gene calls are TRBV4-2 and TRBJ2-1, with 7 bases identical to TRBD1. Germline V gene lookup returns CDR1 LGHNA and CDR2 YNFKEQ. This CDR3 has 15 residues. V trimming: 0 bases; J trimming: 8 bases; junction bases outside the gene matches: 7. CDR3 sequence (DNA): TGTGCCAGCAGCCAAGATCGTAAGGGGGCTGATGAGCAGTTCTTC. It specifies CASSQDRKGADEQFF.

This clonotype was counted between two and nine times. The rearrangement links TRBV7-6 to TRBJ1-4; TRBD1 might be the D (5 bases). The V gene's germline CDR1 is SGHVS and CDR2 FNYEAQ. The CDR3 is made up of 14 amino acids. The V end was cut by 1 base, the J end by 10 bases, with 13 bases between. CDR3 region: CASSLEDSMRKLFF. In nucleotides, the CDR3 is TGTGCCAGCAGCTTAGAAGACAGTATGAGAAAACTGTTTTTT.

This clonotype was counted only a few times. The chain recombines TRBV6-6 with TRBJ1-5; D gene uncertain. Germline V lookup: CDR1 MNHNY, CDR2 SVGAGI (reference sequence). Trimming shortened V by 2 bases and J by 7 bases, and 12 bases separated the two germline ends. The CDR3 extends over 14 amino acids. The CDR3 loop reads CASSYLLKPQPQHF. CDR3 bases: TGTGCCAGCAGTTACCTCCTTAAACCCCAGCCCCAGCATTTT.

In its sample, this clonotype was seen a few times. The V gene is TRBV4-3, the J gene TRBJ2-1; no definite D call. The CDR3 spans 14 residues. Trimming shortened V by 4 bases and J by 2 bases, and 9 bases separated the two germline ends. The germline V gene has CDR1 LGHNA and CDR2 YSLEER. The CDR3 DNA reads TGCGCCAGCAGCCCGCAGATTACCTACAATGAGCAGTTCTTC. Residues: CASSPQITYNEQFF.

This clonotype was counted ten times or more. The chain has TRBV7-2 and TRBJ2-1, with TRBD1 matching 7 bases. The V segment lost 4 bases and the J segment 11 bases; nucleotides outside the gene matches: 8. The CDR3 runs 13 residues. Germline V CDR1 and CDR2: SGHTA, FQGNSA. The CDR3 region is CASSSGGQVQQFF. CDR3 nucleotide sequence: TGTGCCAGCAGCTCCGGTGGACAGGTCCAGCAGTTCTTC.